One TCR beta chain is described in this entry. What it binds is not known. This sample was taken from a study of vaccination effects on CD4 cells after COVID-19. Expansion of antigen-specific CD4+ T cells with viral peptide pools was carried out by the ViraFEST assay before sequencing. Once cultured for 10 days, the cells underwent separation to obtain CD4+ T cells. None of the vaccinated had previously contracted SARS-CoV-2, and their nucleocapsid antibodies tested negative. Germline assignment: CDR1 MNHEY and CDR2 SVGAGI. The CDR3 runs 14 residues. Trimming removed 6 bases from V and 3 bases from J, with 9 bases in between. The data were produced by immunoSEQ multiplex PCR, yet TCRdb's version contains in-frame clones alone and is incomplete. Of tens of thousands of clones listed, approximately 74% are singletons.

The receptor's source is a human donor who received a COVID-19 vaccine. The genes are TRBV6-5 and TRBJ2-6; D possibly matches TRBD1 or TRBD2 (5 bases each). This specimen was CD4+ T cells from PBMCs cultured with HCoV-NL63 spike peptides, taken before COVID-19 vaccination. The CDR3 is CASRRDVGANVLTF. The CDR3 nucleotides are TGTGCCAGCAGGAGGGACGTTGGGGCCAACGTCCTGACTTTC.